The 10 T cell receptor beta chains below were found in one sample sequenced in a study of shared clonotypes between healthy human individuals. The table came from immunoSEQ multiplex PCR; TCRdb's copy has only in-frame clones and leaves some out. The sample shows some 2 million clones, just under 95% of them seen only once. CD45RO-negative, CCR7-selected cells formed the naive CD8 fraction, which excluded terminally differentiated effector memory CD45RA+ cells. The source material was naive CD8+ T cells sorted from blood. These TCRs come from a young man in good health.

The chain employs TRBV27 and TRBJ2-7, with 10 nucleotides matching TRBD2. The ends lost 6 bases at V and 3 bases at J; junction bases unmatched: 8. Germline loops: CDR1 MNHEY, CDR2 SMNVEV (reference sequence). The CDR3 runs 15 residues. The CDR3, as DNA: TGTGCCAGCAGAGTAGCGGGGGGCCGATTCTACGAGCAGTACTTC. This sequence encodes CASRVAGGRFYEQYF.

The rearrangement joins TRBV2 to TRBJ2-3; D uncertain. The CDR3 consists of 13 residues. CDR1 is SNHLY and CDR2 is FYNNEI in the germline V gene. Trimming took off 7 bases at V and 5 bases at J, with 13 bases between the two ends. CDR3 region: CASNEKFGDTQYF. The DNA for the CDR3 is TGTGCCAGCAACGAAAAGTTTGGAGATACGCAGTATTTT.

The sample holds a few counts of this clone. The gene calls are TRBV6-5 and TRBJ2-2, with no clear D. The CDR3 totals 14 residues. V was trimmed by 3 bases and J by 1 base, leaving 6 bases between them. Germline V gives CDR1 MNHEY, CDR2 SVGAGI. The CDR3 loop is CASSYLVNTGELFF. The CDR3 region has the DNA TGTGCCAGCAGTTATCTGGTGAACACCGGGGAGCTGTTTTTT.

The chain employs TRBV5-1 and TRBJ2-3; D gene ambiguous. This CDR3 spans 15 amino acids. Trimming shortened V by 0 bases and J by 0 bases, and 8 bases separated the two germline ends. Germline CDR1 is SGHRS and CDR2 is YFSETQ. In nucleotides, the CDR3 is TGCGCCAGCAGCTTGGCCCTGACTAGCACAGATACGCAGTATTTT. Its translation: CASSLALTSTDTQYF.

As to this clone: A much larger clone sits a single nucleotide away, making a read error possible. Other DNA sequences in the same sample also yield this CDR3. The chain links TRBV27 to TRBJ2-7; no reliable D call. The germline V gene has CDR1 MNHEY and CDR2 SMNVEV (reference sequence). The CDR3 totals 11 residues. Trimming pared 5 bases from V and 3 bases from J, leaving 5 bases between. CDR3: CASSTGYEQYF. CDR3 nucleotides: TGTGCCAGCAGTACCGGCTACGAGCAGTACTTC.

This chain joins TRBV9 and TRBJ2-5; D is uncertain. V lost 3 bases and J lost 0, with 3 bases in between. Germline lookup yields CDR1 SGDLS and CDR2 YYNGEE. CDR3 length equals 12 residues. The CDR3 DNA reads as TGTGCCAGCAGCGGGTACCAAGAGACCCAGTACTTC. Amino acids: CASSGYQETQYF.

This chain connects TRBV7-6 to TRBJ1-2; 11 bases align to TRBD1. Germline CDR1 is SGHVS and CDR2 is FNYEAQ. V was clipped by 1 base and J by 3 bases; unmatched bases: 16. This CDR3 comprises 20 residues. The CDR3 protein is CASSLEKVIGQGAPDYGYTF. CDR3 coding DNA: TGTGCCAGCAGCTTAGAAAAGGTTATAGGACAGGGGGCGCCGGACTATGGCTACACCTTC.

The rearrangement joins TRBV29-1 to TRBJ2-7; TRBD1 matches 7 bases. The ends lost 6 bases at V and 5 bases at J; junction bases unmatched: 10. The germline gives CDR1 SQVTM, CDR2 ANQGSEA. The CDR3 consists of 13 residues. DNA of the CDR3: TGCAGCGTCCGCAACAGGGGCAACGACGAGCAGTACTTC. Protein sequence: CSVRNRGNDEQYF.

The chain links TRBV4-3 to TRBJ2-1; unclear D gene. Germline V gene lookup returns CDR1 LGHNA and CDR2 YSLEER. CDR3 size: 15 residues. Trimming removed 1 base from V and 1 base from J, with 8 bases in between. The DNA for the CDR3 is TGCGCCAGCAGCCAAGCGTTCAGTTCCTACAATGAGCAGTTCTTC. It translates to CASSQAFSSYNEQFF.

This rearrangement joins TRBV6-1 to TRBJ1-5; D gene uncertain. The V end was cut by 2 bases, the J end by 4 bases, with 12 bases between. The germline CDR1 and CDR2 sequences are MNHNS and SASEGT. The CDR3 length is 15 residues. Here the CDR3 reads CASSEFWAVNQPQHF. Written as DNA, the CDR3 is TGTGCCAGCAGTGAATTCTGGGCCGTGAATCAGCCCCAGCATTTT.